The present TCR beta chain was sequenced within a study of shared clonotypes between healthy human individuals. Broader study findings: Richness estimates generally favored naive over memory subsets. With few donors, the genetic and exposure-history diversity represented was limited.

Several immunoSEQ plates received, in even portions, the genomic DNA of each subset. Method: immunoSEQ multiplex PCR; TCRdb's copy keeps in-frame clones and lacks some. The sample includes some 2.1 million clones, around 93% of them seen just once. Germline V gene lookup returns CDR1 MNHEY and CDR2 SVGAGI. V gave up 4 bases and J gave up 2 bases; unmatched junction bases: 6. The CDR3 is made up of 15 amino acids. A note on this clone: As yet, its antigen is unknown.

The naive CD8 population came from CD45RO-negative cells selected for CCR7, without terminally differentiated effector memory CD45RA+ cells. The chain is built from TRBV6-5 and TRBJ2-7; 9 bases are a match to TRBD1. The sequencing sample was made of naive CD8+ T cells from PBMCs. The receptor was isolated from a man aged 18-30 years in good health. Some clones in this sample may be carry-over from other donors' samples. The CDR3 nucleotides are TGTGCCAGCAGTTTTTCCGGGACAGGGACCTACGAGCAGTACTTC. Amino acids: CASSFSGTGTYEQYF.